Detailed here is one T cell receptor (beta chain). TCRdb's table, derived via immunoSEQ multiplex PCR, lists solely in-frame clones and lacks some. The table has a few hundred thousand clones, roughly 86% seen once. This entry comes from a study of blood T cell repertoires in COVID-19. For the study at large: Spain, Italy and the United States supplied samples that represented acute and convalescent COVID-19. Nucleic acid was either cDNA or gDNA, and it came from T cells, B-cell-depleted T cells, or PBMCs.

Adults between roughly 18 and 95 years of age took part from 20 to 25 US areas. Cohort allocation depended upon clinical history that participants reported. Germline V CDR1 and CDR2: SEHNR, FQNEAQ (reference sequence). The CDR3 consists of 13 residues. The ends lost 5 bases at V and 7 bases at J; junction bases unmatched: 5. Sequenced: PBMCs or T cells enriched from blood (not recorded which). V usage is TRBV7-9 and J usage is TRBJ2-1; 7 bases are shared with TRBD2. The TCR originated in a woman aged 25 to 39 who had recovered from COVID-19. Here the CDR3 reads CASSLRDYNEQFF. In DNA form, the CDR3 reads TGTGCCAGCAGCCTCCGGGACTATAATGAGCAGTTCTTC.